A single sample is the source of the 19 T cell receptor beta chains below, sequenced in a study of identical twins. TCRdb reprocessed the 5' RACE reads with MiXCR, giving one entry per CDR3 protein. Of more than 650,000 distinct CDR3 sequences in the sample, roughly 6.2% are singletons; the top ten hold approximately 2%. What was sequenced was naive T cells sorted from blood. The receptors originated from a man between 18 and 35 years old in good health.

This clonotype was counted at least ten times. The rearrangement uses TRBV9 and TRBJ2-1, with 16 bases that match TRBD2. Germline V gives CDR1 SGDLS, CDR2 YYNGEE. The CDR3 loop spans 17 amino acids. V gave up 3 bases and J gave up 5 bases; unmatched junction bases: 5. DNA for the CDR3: TGTGCCAGCAGCGCCGGGACTAGCGGGAGGGTACACAATGAGCAGTTCTTC. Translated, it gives CASSAGTSGRVHNEQFF.

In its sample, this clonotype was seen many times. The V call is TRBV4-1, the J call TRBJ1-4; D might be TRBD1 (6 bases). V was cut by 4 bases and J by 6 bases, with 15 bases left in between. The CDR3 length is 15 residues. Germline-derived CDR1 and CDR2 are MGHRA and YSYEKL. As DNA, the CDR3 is TGCGCCAGCAGCCTTACAGGGACTATCGATGAAAAACTGTTTTTT. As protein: CASSLTGTIDEKLFF.

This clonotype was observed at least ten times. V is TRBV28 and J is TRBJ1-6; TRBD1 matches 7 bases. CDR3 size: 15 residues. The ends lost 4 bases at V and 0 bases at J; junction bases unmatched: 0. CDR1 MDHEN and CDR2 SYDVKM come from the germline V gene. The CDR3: CASSSGGSYNSPLHF. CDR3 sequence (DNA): TGTGCCAGCAGTTCAGGGGGCTCCTATAATTCACCCCTCCACTTT.

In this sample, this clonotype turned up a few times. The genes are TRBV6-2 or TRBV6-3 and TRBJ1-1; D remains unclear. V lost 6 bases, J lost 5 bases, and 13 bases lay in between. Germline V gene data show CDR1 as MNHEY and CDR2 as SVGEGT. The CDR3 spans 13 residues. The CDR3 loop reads CASRPPPRTEAFF. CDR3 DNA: TGTGCCAGCAGGCCCCCCCCCCGGACTGAAGCTTTCTTT.

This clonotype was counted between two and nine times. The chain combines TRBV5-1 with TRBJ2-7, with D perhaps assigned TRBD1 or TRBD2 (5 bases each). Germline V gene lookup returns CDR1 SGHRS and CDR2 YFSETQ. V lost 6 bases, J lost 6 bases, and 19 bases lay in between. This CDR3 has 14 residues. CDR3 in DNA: TGCGCCAGCAACGGTCGGGACGGCCCTTGCGAGCAGTACGTC. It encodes CASNGRDGPCEQYV.

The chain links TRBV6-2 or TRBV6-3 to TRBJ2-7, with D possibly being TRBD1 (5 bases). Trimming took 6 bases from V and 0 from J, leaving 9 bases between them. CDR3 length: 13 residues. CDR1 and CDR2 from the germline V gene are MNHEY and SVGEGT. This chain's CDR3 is CASRGPSSYEQYF. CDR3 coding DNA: TGTGCCAGCAGGGGGCCTAGCTCCTACGAGCAGTACTTC.

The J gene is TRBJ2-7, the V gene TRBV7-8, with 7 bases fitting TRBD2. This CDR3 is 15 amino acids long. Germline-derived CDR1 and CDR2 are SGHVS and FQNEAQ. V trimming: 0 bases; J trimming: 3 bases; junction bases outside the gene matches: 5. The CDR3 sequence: CASSLAPSGNYEQYV. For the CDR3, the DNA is TGTGCCAGCAGCTTAGCGCCTAGCGGAAACTACGAGCAGTACGTC.

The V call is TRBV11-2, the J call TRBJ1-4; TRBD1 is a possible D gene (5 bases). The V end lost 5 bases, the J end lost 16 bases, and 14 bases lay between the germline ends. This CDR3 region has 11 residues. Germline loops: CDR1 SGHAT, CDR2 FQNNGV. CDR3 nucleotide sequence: TGTGCCAGCAGCCGGGGGAGCGAGCGGTTTTTT. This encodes CASSRGSERFF. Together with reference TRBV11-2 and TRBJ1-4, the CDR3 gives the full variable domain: EAGVAQSPRYKIIEKRQSVAFWCNPISGHATLYWYQQILGQGPKLLIQFQNNGVVDDSQLPKDRFSAERLKGVDSTLKIQPAKLEDSAVYLCASSRGSERFFGSGTQLSVL.

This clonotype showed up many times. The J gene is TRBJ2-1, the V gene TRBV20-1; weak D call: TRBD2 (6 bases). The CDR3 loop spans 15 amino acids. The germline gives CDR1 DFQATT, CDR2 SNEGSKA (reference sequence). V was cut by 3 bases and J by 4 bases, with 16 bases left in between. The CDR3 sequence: CSASGLYKTYNEQFF. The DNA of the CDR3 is TGCAGTGCTAGTGGACTATACAAAACTTACAATGAGCAGTTCTTC.

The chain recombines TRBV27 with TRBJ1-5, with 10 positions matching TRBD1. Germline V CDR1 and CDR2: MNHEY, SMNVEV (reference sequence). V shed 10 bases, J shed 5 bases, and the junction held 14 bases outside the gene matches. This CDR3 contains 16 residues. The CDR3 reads CATMGTGAPGYQPQHF. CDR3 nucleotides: TGTGCCACCATGGGGACAGGGGCACCGGGGTATCAGCCCCAGCATTTT.

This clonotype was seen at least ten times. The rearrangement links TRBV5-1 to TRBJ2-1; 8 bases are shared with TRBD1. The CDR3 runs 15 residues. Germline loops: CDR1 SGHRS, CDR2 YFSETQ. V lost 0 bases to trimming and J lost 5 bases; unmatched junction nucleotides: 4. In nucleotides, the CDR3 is TGCGCCAGCAGCTTGGCCGGACAGGGAAACAATGAGCAGTTCTTC. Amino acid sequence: CASSLAGQGNNEQFF.

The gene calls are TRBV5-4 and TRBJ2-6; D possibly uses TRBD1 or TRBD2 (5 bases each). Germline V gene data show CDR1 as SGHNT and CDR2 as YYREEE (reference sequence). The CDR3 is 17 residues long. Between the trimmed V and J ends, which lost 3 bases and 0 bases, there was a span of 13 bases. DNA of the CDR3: TGTGCCAGCAGCTCGTGGCCAGGGACCTCTGGGGCCAACGTCCTGACTTTC. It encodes CASSSWPGTSGANVLTF.

In DNA, the CDR3 is TGTGCCAGTAGTATTGGGGCGTACAATGAGCAGTTCTTC. Translating it yields CASSIGAYNEQFF. The rearrangement uses TRBV19 and TRBJ2-1, with a weak D call TRBD1 (5 bases). The CDR3 length is 13 residues. Germline CDR1 is LNHDA and CDR2 is SQIVND (reference sequence). V shed 3 bases and J shed 4 bases, with 7 bases lying between them.

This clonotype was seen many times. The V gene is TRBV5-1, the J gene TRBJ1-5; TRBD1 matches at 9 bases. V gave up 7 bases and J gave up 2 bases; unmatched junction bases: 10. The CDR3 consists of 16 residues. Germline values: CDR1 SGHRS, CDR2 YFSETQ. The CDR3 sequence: CASLRDRELGNQPQHF. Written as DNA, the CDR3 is TGCGCCAGCCTCCGGGACAGGGAGTTGGGCAATCAGCCCCAGCATTTT.

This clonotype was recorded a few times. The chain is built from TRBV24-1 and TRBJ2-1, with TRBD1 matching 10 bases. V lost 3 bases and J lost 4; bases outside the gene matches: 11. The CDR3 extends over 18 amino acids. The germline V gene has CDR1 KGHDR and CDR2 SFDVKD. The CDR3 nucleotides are TGTGCCACCAGTGATCCGATCCCACCGGGACAGGGGTACAATGAGCAGTTCTTC. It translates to CATSDPIPPGQGYNEQFF.

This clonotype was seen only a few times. In DNA, the CDR3 is TGTGCCAGCAGCTTTATATCCCTCAGGGCCCTGAACACTGAAGCTTTCTTT. Its protein is CASSFISLRALNTEAFF. The chain combines TRBV5-5 with TRBJ1-1, with D possibly matching TRBD1 (5 bases). The CDR3 covers 17 residues. Trimming stripped 2 bases from V and 0 bases from J, with 17 bases between. CDR1 is SGHKS, CDR2 YYEKEE, per germline (reference sequence).

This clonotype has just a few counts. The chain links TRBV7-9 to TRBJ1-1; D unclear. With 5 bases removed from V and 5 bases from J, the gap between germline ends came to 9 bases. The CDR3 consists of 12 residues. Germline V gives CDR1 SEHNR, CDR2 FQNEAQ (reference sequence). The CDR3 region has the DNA TGTGCCAGCAGCCGTGTCCCGACTGAAGCTTTCTTT. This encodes CASSRVPTEAFF.

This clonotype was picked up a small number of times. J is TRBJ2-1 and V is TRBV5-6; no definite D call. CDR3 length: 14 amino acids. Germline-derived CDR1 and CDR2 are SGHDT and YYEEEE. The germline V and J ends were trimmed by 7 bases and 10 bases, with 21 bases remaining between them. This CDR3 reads CASLLGHSGEEQFF. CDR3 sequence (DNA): TGTGCCAGCCTCCTGGGCCACTCTGGTGAGGAGCAGTTCTTC.

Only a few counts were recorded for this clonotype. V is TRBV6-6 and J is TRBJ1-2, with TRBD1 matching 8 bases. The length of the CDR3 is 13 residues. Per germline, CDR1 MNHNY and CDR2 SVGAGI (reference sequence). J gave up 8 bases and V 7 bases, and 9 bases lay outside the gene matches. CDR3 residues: CASTPTDRVGYTF. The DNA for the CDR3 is TGTGCCAGCACCCCAACGGACAGGGTAGGCTACACCTTC.